A selection of T cell receptor beta chains follows, all from one sample in a study of neurological immune-mediated disorders. TCRdb reprocessed the 5' RACE reads via MiXCR and lists one record per CDR3 protein. The data contain 53,000 or so distinct CDR3 sequences, roughly an eighth of them singletons. The sequenced sample was PBMCs. Receptor source: a woman in her sixties with HTLV-1-associated myelopathy (HAM/TSP). Each CDR3 is given with its conserved first and last residue. D genes are given only for firm matches. Size is stated for part of the rows, as once, few or many counts, or as a class when the clone is expanded.

abundance,j_gene,len,v_gene,d_gene,CDR3aa,CDR3nt
NA,TRBJ2-1,15,TRBV20-1,NA,CSARPIGRRNNEQFF,TGCAGTGCTAGACCTATCGGTAGACGGAACAATGAGCAGTTCTTC
many,TRBJ2-1,13,TRBV7-3,NA,CASSLIGDPEQFF,TGTGCCAGCAGCTTAATAGGGGACCCGGAGCAGTTCTTC
many,TRBJ2-3,14,TRBV7-9,NA,CASSLVANTDTQYF,TGTGCCAGCAGCTTAGTTGCCAACACAGATACGCAGTATTTT
many,TRBJ1-1,14,TRBV27,NA,CASLSSGGDTEAFF,TGTGCCAGTCTTAGTTCCGGGGGGGACACTGAAGCTTTCTTT
many,TRBJ2-1,15,TRBV5-1,TRBD2,CASSLGSGPYNEQFF,TGCGCCAGCAGCTTAGGTAGCGGGCCCTACAATGAGCAGTTCTTC
NA,TRBJ2-1,15,TRBV20-1,NA,CSARDGADILDEQFF,TGCAGTGCTAGAGATGGGGCGGATATCCTTGATGAGCAGTTCTTC
NA,TRBJ2-5,13,TRBV12-3/TRBV12-4,NA,CASALGQQETQYF,TGTGCCAGCGCACTCGGACAGCAAGAGACCCAGTACTTC
many,TRBJ2-1,14,TRBV20-1,TRBD2,CSAASGLTYNEQFF,TGCAGCGCAGCTAGCGGCCTGACCTACAATGAGCAGTTCTTC
NA,TRBJ2-1,13,TRBV7-2,NA,CASSLSRGNEQFF,TGTGCCAGCAGCTTATCCAGGGGCAATGAGCAGTTCTTC
NA,TRBJ2-2,17,TRBV12-3/TRBV12-4,NA,CASSDPNRGANTGELFF,TGTGCCAGCAGTGACCCGAATCGAGGGGCGAACACCGGGGAGCTGTTTTTT
NA,TRBJ2-5,13,TRBV10-3,TRBD2,CAIRTSGQETQYF,TGTGCCATTAGGACTAGCGGCCAAGAGACCCAGTACTTC
many,TRBJ2-3,15,TRBV7-9,NA,CASSPDGVRTDTQYF,TGTGCCAGCAGCCCGGACGGGGTCCGCACAGATACGCAGTATTTT
many,TRBJ2-2,16,TRBV5-1,NA,CASSSSGRSDGGELFF,TGCGCCAGCAGCTCCTCGGGCCGGTCGGATGGCGGGGAGCTGTTTTTT
many,TRBJ2-1,16,TRBV7-6,TRBD1,CASSLARGQGPNEQFF,TGTGCCAGCAGCTTAGCGCGGGGACAGGGGCCCAATGAGCAGTTCTTC
many,TRBJ2-5,16,TRBV5-1,TRBD2,CASSLSPSGTQETQYF,TGCGCCAGCAGCTTGAGCCCTAGCGGGACACAAGAGACCCAGTACTTC
many,TRBJ1-6,14,TRBV20-1,NA,CSARADPPRSPLHF,TGCAGTGCTAGGGCAGATCCCCCCCGTTCACCCCTCCACTTT
many,TRBJ1-1,13,TRBV9,NA,CASSVDGVGEAFF,TGTGCCAGCAGCGTAGACGGGGTCGGTGAAGCTTTCTTT
many,TRBJ1-1,13,TRBV20-1,NA,CSASKTPGTEAFF,TGCAGTGCTTCAAAGACCCCGGGCACTGAAGCTTTCTTT
many,TRBJ2-7,15,TRBV5-1,NA,CASSDPRDSEYEQYF,TGCGCCAGCAGCGATCCGCGGGACTCGGAATACGAGCAGTACTTC
many,TRBJ2-6,17,TRBV10-3,TRBD2,CAISETSGSSGANVLTF,TGTGCCATCAGTGAGACTAGCGGGAGCTCTGGGGCCAACGTCCTGACTTTC
many,TRBJ2-2,19,TRBV3-1,TRBD2,CASSRTYLGLAGNTGELFF,TGTGCCAGCAGCCGAACATACCTCGGACTAGCGGGAAACACCGGGGAGCTGTTTTTT
many,TRBJ2-1,16,TRBV20-1,TRBD1,CSARGRQGSSYNEQFF,TGCAGTGCTAGGGGAAGACAGGGAAGCTCCTACAATGAGCAGTTCTTC
NA,TRBJ2-3,14,TRBV5-5,TRBD2,CASSLVAGEDTQYF,TGTGCCAGCAGCTTAGTAGCGGGAGAAGATACGCAGTATTTT
many,TRBJ2-2,17,TRBV18,TRBD2,CASSLGLAGRNTGELFF,TGTGCCAGCTCACTAGGACTAGCGGGAAGGAACACCGGGGAGCTGTTTTTT
many,TRBJ2-1,14,TRBV20-1,NA,CSLPGTWPSNEQFF,TGCAGCCTCCCAGGGACTTGGCCGAGCAATGAGCAGTTCTTC
many,TRBJ1-2,11,TRBV20-1,NA,CSARQKGGYTF,TGCAGTGCTCGACAGAAGGGTGGCTACACCTTC
many,TRBJ2-5,13,TRBV27,NA,CASGGAIGETQYF,TGTGCCAGCGGGGGCGCGATCGGGGAGACCCAGTACTTC
many,TRBJ2-1,14,TRBV6-4,NA,CASSEGPSYNEQFF,TGTGCCAGCAGTGAGGGACCTTCCTACAATGAGCAGTTCTTC
many,TRBJ2-1,17,TRBV20-1,NA,CSARSSRDSRGSHEQFF,TGCAGTGCTAGAAGTTCCAGAGACTCTCGTGGGTCACATGAGCAGTTCTTC
few,TRBJ2-5,18,TRBV7-9,NA,CASSLASTSSGARGTQYF,TGTGCCAGCAGCTTAGCGAGTACGTCTTCAGGGGCGCGGGGGACCCAGTACTTC
NA,TRBJ1-2,14,TRBV5-1,NA,CASRLVLGTGGYTF,TGCGCCAGCAGATTGGTATTGGGGACGGGTGGCTACACCTTC
many,TRBJ1-2,15,TRBV4-1,TRBD1,CASSQDPGGLYGYTF,TGCGCCAGCAGCCAAGATCCAGGGGGCCTTTATGGCTACACCTTC
many,TRBJ2-1,14,TRBV6-6,NA,CASTGSVLVNEQFF,TGTGCCAGCACAGGGTCGGTCCTGGTAAATGAGCAGTTCTTC
many,TRBJ2-5,13,TRBV6-5,NA,CASSRAGTETQYF,TGTGCCAGCAGTCGGGCAGGAACAGAGACCCAGTACTTC
NA,TRBJ2-1,13,TRBV19,NA,CASTLGRDNEQFF,TGTGCCAGTACCCTAGGGAGAGACAATGAGCAGTTCTTC
NA,TRBJ2-2,16,TRBV4-1,NA,CASSQHSGTNTGELFF,TGCGCCAGCAGTCAGCATAGCGGTACGAACACCGGGGAGCTGTTTTTT
many,TRBJ2-1,15,TRBV29-1,NA,CSGEGVQSSYNEQFF,TGCAGCGGGGAGGGGGTCCAGAGCTCCTACAATGAGCAGTTCTTC
many,TRBJ1-3,14,TRBV4-1,NA,CASSRQTPGNTIYF,TGCGCCAGCAGCCGTCAGACGCCTGGAAACACCATATATTTT
many,TRBJ2-3,15,TRBV20-1,TRBD2,CSAIHSGTSTDTQYF,TGCAGTGCTATCCATAGCGGGACGAGCACAGATACGCAGTATTTT
many,TRBJ2-7,14,TRBV21-1,NA,CARSGLWISYEQYF,TGTGCCAGAAGCGGCCTGTGGATCTCCTACGAGCAGTACTTC
many,TRBJ2-3,16,TRBV7-8,TRBD2,CASSLELAGGSDTQYF,TGTGCCAGCAGCTTAGAACTAGCGGGAGGCTCAGATACGCAGTATTTT
many,TRBJ2-1,12,TRBV3-1,NA,CASSREGDEQFF,TGTGCCAGCAGCCGTGAAGGCGATGAGCAGTTCTTC
many,TRBJ1-1,13,TRBV29-1,TRBD1,CSSHRGANTEAFF,TGCAGCTCCCACAGGGGCGCGAACACTGAAGCTTTCTTT
NA,TRBJ2-2,15,TRBV5-6,TRBD2,CASNRGSSDTGELFF,TGTGCCAGCAATCGCGGGAGTTCGGACACCGGGGAGCTGTTTTTT
many,TRBJ2-1,12,TRBV7-3,TRBD2,CASSPGGNEQFF,TGTGCCAGCAGCCCGGGGGGGAATGAGCAGTTCTTC